A selection of T cell receptor beta chains follows, all from one sample in a study of T cell repertoires in cytomegalovirus infection. TCRdb reprocessed the reads via MiXCR and lists one record per CDR3 protein. The sample consists of some 320,000 distinct CDR3 sequences, under 35% of them appearing once. Antigen specificity for these receptors is unknown. Sequenced material: cultured PBMCs, taken from culture after CMV antigen stimulation. All receptors derive from a human donor in good health (CMV status not recorded). Some clones in this sample may be carry-over from other donors' samples. Each CDR3 is given with its conserved first and last residue. The order of the fields is D gene, CDR3 length, V gene, clone size, J gene, CDR3 DNA, CDR3 protein. D genes are given only for firm matches. Size values are once, few and many counts, or a class for expanded clones, and some rows have none.

D gene: -; CDR3 length: 14; V gene: TRBV18; clone size: -; J gene: TRBJ1-5; CDR3 DNA: TGTGCCAGCTCTCAAACAGGGAACAATCAGCCCCAGCATTTT; CDR3 protein: CASSQTGNNQPQHF
D gene: -; CDR3 length: 14; V gene: TRBV7-6; clone size: many; J gene: TRBJ1-3; CDR3 DNA: TGTGCCAGCACCCGGGTGGGGCCCGGTGACACCATATATTTT; CDR3 protein: CASTRVGPGDTIYF
D gene: TRBD1; CDR3 length: 15; V gene: TRBV12-3/TRBV12-4; clone size: -; J gene: TRBJ2-5; CDR3 DNA: TGTGCCAGCAGTTTAGGACGGACAGGACAAGAGACCCAGTACTTC; CDR3 protein: CASSLGRTGQETQYF
D gene: TRBD2; CDR3 length: 15; V gene: TRBV19; clone size: few; J gene: TRBJ2-1; CDR3 DNA: TGTGCCAGTAGTATATCAGCGGGGGTACCCAATGAGCAGTTCTTC; CDR3 protein: CASSISAGVPNEQFF
D gene: -; CDR3 length: 13; V gene: TRBV19; clone size: -; J gene: TRBJ1-6; CDR3 DNA: TGTGCCAGTAGTCTCTCGGGGAGATCACCCCTCCACTTT; CDR3 protein: CASSLSGRSPLHF
D gene: TRBD1; CDR3 length: 16; V gene: TRBV5-1; clone size: -; J gene: TRBJ2-7; CDR3 DNA: TGCGCCAGCAGCTTGGCCAGGATAGGGGGCGCATACGAGCAGTACTTC; CDR3 protein: CASSLARIGGAYEQYF
D gene: TRBD1; CDR3 length: 14; V gene: TRBV6-1; clone size: -; J gene: TRBJ1-1; CDR3 DNA: TGTGCCAGCAGCCAATACAGGGGCGGAACTGAAGCTTTCTTT; CDR3 protein: CASSQYRGGTEAFF
D gene: -; CDR3 length: 16; V gene: TRBV6-1; clone size: few; J gene: TRBJ1-1; CDR3 DNA: TGTGCCAGCAGTGTTATTGGGACGGGATCCAACTCTGAAGCTTTCTTT; CDR3 protein: CASSVIGTGSNSEAFF
D gene: -; CDR3 length: 15; V gene: TRBV19; clone size: -; J gene: TRBJ2-1; CDR3 DNA: TGTGCCAGTAGCTTTGACGGGGGTACCTACAATGAGCAGTTCTTC; CDR3 protein: CASSFDGGTYNEQFF
D gene: -; CDR3 length: 12; V gene: TRBV19; clone size: few; J gene: TRBJ1-5; CDR3 DNA: TGTGCCAGCAATAGGGGCTCTCAGCCCCAGCATTTT; CDR3 protein: CASNRGSQPQHF
D gene: -; CDR3 length: 14; V gene: TRBV10-3; clone size: -; J gene: TRBJ1-5; CDR3 DNA: TGTGCCATCAGTGAGGTGGGGATCAATCAGCCCCAGCATTTT; CDR3 protein: CAISEVGINQPQHF
D gene: -; CDR3 length: 12; V gene: TRBV29-1; clone size: few; J gene: TRBJ1-5; CDR3 DNA: TGCAGCGTTGGGGGGAGGGATCAGCCCCAGCATTTT; CDR3 protein: CSVGGRDQPQHF
D gene: -; CDR3 length: 16; V gene: TRBV7-6; clone size: many; J gene: TRBJ1-3; CDR3 DNA: TGTGCCAGCAGCTCCAGGATGCAGGGGCGTAGAAACACCATATATTTT; CDR3 protein: CASSSRMQGRRNTIYF
D gene: TRBD1; CDR3 length: 13; V gene: TRBV20-1; clone size: -; J gene: TRBJ2-1; CDR3 DNA: TGCAGTGCAAAGGGGACAGTATACAATGAGCAGTTCTTC; CDR3 protein: CSAKGTVYNEQFF
D gene: -; CDR3 length: 13; V gene: TRBV19; clone size: -; J gene: TRBJ1-1; CDR3 DNA: TGTGCCAGTAGTATGCGGGGGGCCACTGAAGCTTTCTTT; CDR3 protein: CASSMRGATEAFF
D gene: TRBD1; CDR3 length: 14; V gene: TRBV19; clone size: -; J gene: TRBJ1-1; CDR3 DNA: TGTGCCAGTAGGCAGGGGGGCCGGAACACTGAAGCTTTCTTT; CDR3 protein: CASRQGGRNTEAFF
D gene: -; CDR3 length: 14; V gene: TRBV7-6; clone size: few; J gene: TRBJ2-7; CDR3 DNA: TGTGCCAGCAGCGCCCGGGACGGCACCTACGAGCAGTACTTC; CDR3 protein: CASSARDGTYEQYF
D gene: -; CDR3 length: 15; V gene: TRBV7-3; clone size: -; J gene: TRBJ2-1; CDR3 DNA: TGTGCCAGCAGCTTAACGGAACGCTCCTACAATGAGCAGTTCTTC; CDR3 protein: CASSLTERSYNEQFF
D gene: -; CDR3 length: 13; V gene: TRBV10-3; clone size: once; J gene: TRBJ2-5; CDR3 DNA: TGTGCCATCAGTGATGGGGGCAAAGAGACCCAGTACTTC; CDR3 protein: CAISDGGKETQYF
D gene: TRBD1; CDR3 length: 16; V gene: TRBV2; clone size: -; J gene: TRBJ2-2; CDR3 DNA: TGTGCCAGCAGGCGACGACAGGGGGCGAACACCGGGGAGCTGTTTTTT; CDR3 protein: CASRRRQGANTGELFF
D gene: -; CDR3 length: 12; V gene: TRBV7-9; clone size: few; J gene: TRBJ2-1; CDR3 DNA: TGTGCCAGCAGCTTCGGGAGAGATGAGCAGTTCTTC; CDR3 protein: CASSFGRDEQFF
D gene: -; CDR3 length: 13; V gene: TRBV12-3/TRBV12-4; clone size: few; J gene: TRBJ1-6; CDR3 DNA: TGTGCCAGCAGTCTAAGGACCGATTCACCCCTCCACTTT; CDR3 protein: CASSLRTDSPLHF
D gene: TRBD1; CDR3 length: 14; V gene: TRBV7-3; clone size: few; J gene: TRBJ2-3; CDR3 DNA: TGTGCCAGCAGCCTACTACAGGGGGCAGATACGCAGTATTTT; CDR3 protein: CASSLLQGADTQYF
D gene: TRBD1; CDR3 length: 18; V gene: TRBV20-1; clone size: few; J gene: TRBJ1-2; CDR3 DNA: TGCAGTGCCCAGAAGTACGGACAGGGGGCGACGGGCCTCTATGGCTACACCTTC; CDR3 protein: CSAQKYGQGATGLYGYTF
D gene: TRBD1; CDR3 length: 17; V gene: TRBV10-3; clone size: -; J gene: TRBJ2-7; CDR3 DNA: TGTGCCATCAGTGAGTCTCAGCTGGACAGGGGGGAATACGAGCAGTACTTC; CDR3 protein: CAISESQLDRGEYEQYF
D gene: TRBD2; CDR3 length: 16; V gene: TRBV7-8; clone size: many; J gene: TRBJ2-7; CDR3 DNA: TGTGCCAGCAGCGCGGGTGGTAGCGGGGGCTCCTACGAGCAGTACTTC; CDR3 protein: CASSAGGSGGSYEQYF
D gene: -; CDR3 length: 13; V gene: TRBV11-2; clone size: many; J gene: TRBJ2-1; CDR3 DNA: TGTGCCAGCAGCTTAGATACGGGTGATGAGCAGTTCTTC; CDR3 protein: CASSLDTGDEQFF
D gene: TRBD1; CDR3 length: 17; V gene: TRBV11-2; clone size: -; J gene: TRBJ1-4; CDR3 DNA: TGTGCCAGCAGCTTAGATCCATGGACAGGATGGAGCGAAAAACTGTTTTTT; CDR3 protein: CASSLDPWTGWSEKLFF
D gene: -; CDR3 length: 15; V gene: TRBV6-1; clone size: -; J gene: TRBJ1-6; CDR3 DNA: TGTGCCAGCAGCTCTTCGGTACTCTATAATTCACCCCTCCACTTT; CDR3 protein: CASSSSVLYNSPLHF
D gene: -; CDR3 length: 13; V gene: TRBV28; clone size: -; J gene: TRBJ1-2; CDR3 DNA: TGTGCCAGCAGTCCCGGGACCATGGGTGGCTACACCTTC; CDR3 protein: CASSPGTMGGYTF
D gene: -; CDR3 length: 15; V gene: TRBV6-6; clone size: few; J gene: TRBJ1-1; CDR3 DNA: TGTGCCAGCAGTTACTCGCTGGGGGCGGGCACTGAAGCTTTCTTT; CDR3 protein: CASSYSLGAGTEAFF
D gene: TRBD1; CDR3 length: 15; V gene: TRBV28; clone size: -; J gene: TRBJ1-5; CDR3 DNA: TGTGCCAGCAGGGACGGACAGGCTAGCAATCAGCCCCAGCATTTT; CDR3 protein: CASRDGQASNQPQHF
D gene: TRBD1; CDR3 length: 18; V gene: TRBV15; clone size: many; J gene: TRBJ2-5; CDR3 DNA: TGTGCCACCAGCAGGCCGGGACAGGGGCTACTCTACCAAGAGACCCAGTACTTC; CDR3 protein: CATSRPGQGLLYQETQYF
D gene: -; CDR3 length: 13; V gene: TRBV24-1; clone size: few; J gene: TRBJ1-1; CDR3 DNA: TGTGCCACCATGAAGCAGGCGGACACTGAAGCTTTCTTT; CDR3 protein: CATMKQADTEAFF
D gene: -; CDR3 length: 13; V gene: TRBV7-2; clone size: -; J gene: TRBJ2-3; CDR3 DNA: TGTGCCAGCAGCCCGGGGACTTGGATGCCGCAGTATTTT; CDR3 protein: CASSPGTWMPQYF
D gene: -; CDR3 length: 15; V gene: TRBV4-1; clone size: -; J gene: TRBJ1-4; CDR3 DNA: TGCGCCAGCAGCCAAGAAAGGCAGGGCGGCGAAAAACTGTTTTTT; CDR3 protein: CASSQERQGGEKLFF
D gene: -; CDR3 length: 13; V gene: TRBV27; clone size: -; J gene: TRBJ1-2; CDR3 DNA: TGTGCCAGCAGAGGAGGACCCGTTAATGGCTACACCTTC; CDR3 protein: CASRGGPVNGYTF
D gene: -; CDR3 length: 14; V gene: TRBV6-1; clone size: few; J gene: TRBJ2-7; CDR3 DNA: TGTGCCAGCAGTGAAGCTGGGCAGCCTGACGAGCAGTACTTC; CDR3 protein: CASSEAGQPDEQYF
D gene: -; CDR3 length: 18; V gene: TRBV6-2/TRBV6-3; clone size: -; J gene: TRBJ2-2; CDR3 DNA: TGTGCCAGCAGTTACTCGACGGTCGCAGGAACTAACACCGGGGAGCTGTTTTTT; CDR3 protein: CASSYSTVAGTNTGELFF
D gene: TRBD1; CDR3 length: 16; V gene: TRBV20-1; clone size: -; J gene: TRBJ1-4; CDR3 DNA: TGCAGTGCTAGAAGACAGGGTGTGGGACCGAATGAAAAACTGTTTTTT; CDR3 protein: CSARRQGVGPNEKLFF
D gene: -; CDR3 length: 15; V gene: TRBV28; clone size: -; J gene: TRBJ1-4; CDR3 DNA: TGTGCCAGCAGCCCCTACCGGGGGGCTAATGAAAAACTGTTTTTT; CDR3 protein: CASSPYRGANEKLFF
D gene: -; CDR3 length: 13; V gene: TRBV5-1; clone size: -; J gene: TRBJ2-7; CDR3 DNA: TGCGCCAGCAGCTTGGCCAGAACCTACGAGCAGTACTTC; CDR3 protein: CASSLARTYEQYF
D gene: TRBD1; CDR3 length: 15; V gene: TRBV4-1; clone size: -; J gene: TRBJ2-7; CDR3 DNA: TGCGCCAGCAGCCAGGACAGGGGTCGCCCCTACGAGCAGTACTTC; CDR3 protein: CASSQDRGRPYEQYF
D gene: TRBD1; CDR3 length: 15; V gene: TRBV5-6; clone size: -; J gene: TRBJ1-1; CDR3 DNA: TGTGCCAGCAGCTTGGACAGGGGGCTGATCACTGAAGCTTTCTTT; CDR3 protein: CASSLDRGLITEAFF